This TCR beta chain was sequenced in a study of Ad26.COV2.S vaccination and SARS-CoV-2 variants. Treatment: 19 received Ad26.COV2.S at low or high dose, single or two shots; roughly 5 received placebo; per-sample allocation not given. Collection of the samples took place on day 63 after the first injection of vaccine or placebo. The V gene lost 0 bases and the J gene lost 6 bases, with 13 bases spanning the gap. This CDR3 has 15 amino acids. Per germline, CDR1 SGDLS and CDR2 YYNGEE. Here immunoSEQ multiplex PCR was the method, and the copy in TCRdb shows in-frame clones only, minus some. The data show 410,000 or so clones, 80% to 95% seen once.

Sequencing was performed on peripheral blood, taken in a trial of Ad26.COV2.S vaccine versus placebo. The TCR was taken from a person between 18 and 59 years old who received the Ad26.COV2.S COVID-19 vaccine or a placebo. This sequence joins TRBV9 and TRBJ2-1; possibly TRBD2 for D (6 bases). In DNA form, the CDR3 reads TGTGCCAGCAGCGTAGAGGGTACGGGAGTCAATGAGCAGTTCTTC. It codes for CASSVEGTGVNEQFF.